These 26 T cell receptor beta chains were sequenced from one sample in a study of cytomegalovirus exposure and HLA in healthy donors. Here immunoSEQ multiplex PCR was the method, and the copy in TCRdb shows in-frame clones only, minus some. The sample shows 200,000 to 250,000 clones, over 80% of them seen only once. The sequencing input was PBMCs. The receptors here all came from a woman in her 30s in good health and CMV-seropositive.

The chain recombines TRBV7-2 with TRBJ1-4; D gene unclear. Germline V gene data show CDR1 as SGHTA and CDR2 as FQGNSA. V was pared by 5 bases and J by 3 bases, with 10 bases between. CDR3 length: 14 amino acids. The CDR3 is CASSHPVSNEKLFF. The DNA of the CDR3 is TGTGCCAGCAGCCACCCGGTTTCTAATGAAAAACTGTTTTTT.

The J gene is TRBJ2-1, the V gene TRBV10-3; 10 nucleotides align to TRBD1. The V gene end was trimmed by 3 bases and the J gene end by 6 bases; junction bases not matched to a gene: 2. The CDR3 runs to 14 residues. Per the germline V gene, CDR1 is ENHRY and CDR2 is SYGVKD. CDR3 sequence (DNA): TGTGCCATCAGTGACAGGACAGGGGGCAATGAGCAGTTCTTC. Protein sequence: CAISDRTGGNEQFF.

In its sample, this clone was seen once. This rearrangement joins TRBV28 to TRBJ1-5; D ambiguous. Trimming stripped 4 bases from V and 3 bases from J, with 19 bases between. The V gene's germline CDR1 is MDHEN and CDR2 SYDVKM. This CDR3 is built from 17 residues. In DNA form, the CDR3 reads TGTGCCAGCAGTTCCCCCAGTCGTTTCCAGGACAATCAGCCCCAGCATTTT. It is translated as CASSSPSRFQDNQPQHF.

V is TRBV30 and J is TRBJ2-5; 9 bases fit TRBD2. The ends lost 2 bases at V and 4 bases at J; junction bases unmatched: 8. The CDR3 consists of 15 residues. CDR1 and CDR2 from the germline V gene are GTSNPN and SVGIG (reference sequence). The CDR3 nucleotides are TGTGCCTGGAGTACCCGGACTAGCGAGGCAGAGACCCAGTACTTC. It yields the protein CAWSTRTSEAETQYF.

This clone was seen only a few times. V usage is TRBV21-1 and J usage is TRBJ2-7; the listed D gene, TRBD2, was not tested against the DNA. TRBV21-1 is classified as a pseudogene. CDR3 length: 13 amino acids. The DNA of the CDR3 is TGTGCCAGCAGAGTAGCGGGACCCTACGAGCAGTACTTC. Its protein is CASRVAGPYEQYF.

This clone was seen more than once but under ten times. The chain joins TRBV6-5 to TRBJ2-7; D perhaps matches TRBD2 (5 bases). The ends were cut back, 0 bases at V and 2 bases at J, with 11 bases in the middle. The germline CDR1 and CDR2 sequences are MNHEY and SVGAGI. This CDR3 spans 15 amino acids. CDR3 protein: CASSYSGGPTYEQYF. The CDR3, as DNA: TGTGCCAGCAGTTACTCAGGAGGACCTACCTACGAGCAGTACTTC.

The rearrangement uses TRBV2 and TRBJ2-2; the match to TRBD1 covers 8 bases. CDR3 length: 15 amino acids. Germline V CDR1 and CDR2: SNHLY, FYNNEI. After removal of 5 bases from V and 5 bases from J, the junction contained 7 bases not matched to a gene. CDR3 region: CASSIGQGRTGELFF. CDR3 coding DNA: TGTGCCAGCAGTATCGGACAGGGACGGACCGGGGAGCTGTTTTTT. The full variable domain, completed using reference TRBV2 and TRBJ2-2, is EPEVTQTPSHQVTQMGQEVILRCVPISNHLYFYWYRQILGQKVEFLVSFYNNEISEKSEIFDDQFSVERPDGSNFTLKIRSTKLEDSAMYFCASSIGQGRTGELFFGEGSRLTVL.

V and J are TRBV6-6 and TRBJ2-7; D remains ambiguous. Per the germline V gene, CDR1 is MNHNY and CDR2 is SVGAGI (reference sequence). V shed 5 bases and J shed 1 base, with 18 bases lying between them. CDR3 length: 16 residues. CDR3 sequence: CASSNLRTDDSYEQYF. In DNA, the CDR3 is TGTGCCAGCAGTAATTTGAGGACGGATGATTCCTACGAGCAGTACTTC.

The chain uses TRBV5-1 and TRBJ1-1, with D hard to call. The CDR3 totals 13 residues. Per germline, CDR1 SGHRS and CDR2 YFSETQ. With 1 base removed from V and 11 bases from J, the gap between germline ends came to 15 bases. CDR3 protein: CASSLTPQSFAFF. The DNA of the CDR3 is TGCGCCAGCAGCTTGACCCCACAGAGTTTTGCTTTCTTT.

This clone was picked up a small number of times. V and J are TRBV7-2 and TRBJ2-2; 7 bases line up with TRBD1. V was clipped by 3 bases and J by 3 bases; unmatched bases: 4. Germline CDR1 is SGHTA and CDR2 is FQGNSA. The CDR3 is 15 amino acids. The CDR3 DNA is TGTGCCAGCAGCTTTCGCACAGGGGACACCGGGGAGCTGTTTTTT. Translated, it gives CASSFRTGDTGELFF.

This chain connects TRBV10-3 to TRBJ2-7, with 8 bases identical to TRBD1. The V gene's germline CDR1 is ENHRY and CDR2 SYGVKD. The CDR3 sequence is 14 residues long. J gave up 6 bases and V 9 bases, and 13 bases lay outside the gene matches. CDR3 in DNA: TGTGCCATTTTAGATGGGGGACAGGTACCCGAGCAGTACTTC. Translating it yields CAILDGGQVPEQYF.

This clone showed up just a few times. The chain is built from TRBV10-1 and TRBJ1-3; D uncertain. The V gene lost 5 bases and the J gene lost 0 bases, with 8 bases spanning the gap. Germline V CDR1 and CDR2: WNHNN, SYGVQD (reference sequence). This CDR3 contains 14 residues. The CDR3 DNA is TGCGCCAGCAGTCCGACAAGCTCTGGAAACACCATATATTTT. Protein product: CASSPTSSGNTIYF.

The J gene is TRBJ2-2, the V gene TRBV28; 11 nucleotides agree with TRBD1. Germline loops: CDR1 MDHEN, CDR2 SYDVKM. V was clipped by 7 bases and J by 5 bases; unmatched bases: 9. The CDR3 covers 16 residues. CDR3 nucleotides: TGTGCCAGCAACCAGTACGGGACAGGGGGGACCGGGGAGCTGTTTTTT. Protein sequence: CASNQYGTGGTGELFF.

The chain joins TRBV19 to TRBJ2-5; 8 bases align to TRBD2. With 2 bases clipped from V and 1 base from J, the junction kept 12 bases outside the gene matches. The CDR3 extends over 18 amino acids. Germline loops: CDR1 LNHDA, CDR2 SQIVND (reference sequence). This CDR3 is CASSIRGVLAGAQETQYF. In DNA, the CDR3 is TGTGCCAGTAGTATAAGGGGGGTGCTAGCGGGTGCCCAAGAGACCCAGTACTTC.

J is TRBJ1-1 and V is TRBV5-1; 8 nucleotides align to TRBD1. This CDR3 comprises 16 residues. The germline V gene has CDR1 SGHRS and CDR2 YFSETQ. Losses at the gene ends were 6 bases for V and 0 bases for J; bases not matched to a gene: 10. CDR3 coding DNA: TGCGCCAGCACGACTGGGACAGGCTTAATGAACACTGAAGCTTTCTTT. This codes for CASTTGTGLMNTEAFF.

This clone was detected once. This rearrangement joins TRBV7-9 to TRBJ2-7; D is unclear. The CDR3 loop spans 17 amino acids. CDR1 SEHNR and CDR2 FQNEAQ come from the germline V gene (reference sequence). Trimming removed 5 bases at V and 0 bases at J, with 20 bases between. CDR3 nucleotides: TGTGCCAGCAGCCCCTTTGTTTTACAGAAAAGCTCCTACGAGCAGTACTTC. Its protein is CASSPFVLQKSSYEQYF. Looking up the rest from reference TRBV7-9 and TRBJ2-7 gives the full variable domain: DTGVSQNPRHKITKRGQNVTFRCDPISEHNRLYWYRQTLGQGPEFLTYFQNEAQLEKSRLLSDRFSAERPKGSFSTLEIQRTEQGDSAMYLCASSPFVLQKSSYEQYFGPGTRLTVT.

The DNA for the CDR3 is TGTGCCAGCAGCCCTAGGTTGGGTGGCAGAAAGTACTCTGGAAACACCATATATTTT. Translation gives CASSPRLGGRKYSGNTIYF. The V call is TRBV7-9, the J call TRBJ1-3; D not certain. Trimming cost V 5 bases and J 0 bases, with 23 bases left between them. Germline assignment: CDR1 SEHNR and CDR2 FQNEAQ (reference sequence). The CDR3 runs 19 residues.

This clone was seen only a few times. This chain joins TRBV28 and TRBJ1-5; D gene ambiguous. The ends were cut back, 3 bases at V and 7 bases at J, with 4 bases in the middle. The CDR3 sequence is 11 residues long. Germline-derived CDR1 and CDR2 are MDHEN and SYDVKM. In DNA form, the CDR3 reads TGTGCCAGCAGTTTGGGGCAGCCCCAGCATTTT. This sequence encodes CASSLGQPQHF. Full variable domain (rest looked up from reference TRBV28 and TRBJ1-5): DVKVTQSSRYLVKRTGEKVFLECVQDMDHENMFWYRQDPGLGLRLIYFSYDVKMKEKGDIPEGYSVSREKKERFSLILESASTNQTSMYLCASSLGQPQHFGDGTRLSIL.

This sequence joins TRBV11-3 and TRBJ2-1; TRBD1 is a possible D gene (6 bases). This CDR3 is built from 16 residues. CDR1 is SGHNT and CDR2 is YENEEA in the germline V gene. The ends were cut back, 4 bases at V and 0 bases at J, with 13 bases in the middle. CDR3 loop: CASSSPRGSSYNEQFF. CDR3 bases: TGTGCCAGCAGCTCCCCTAGGGGGAGCTCCTACAATGAGCAGTTCTTC.

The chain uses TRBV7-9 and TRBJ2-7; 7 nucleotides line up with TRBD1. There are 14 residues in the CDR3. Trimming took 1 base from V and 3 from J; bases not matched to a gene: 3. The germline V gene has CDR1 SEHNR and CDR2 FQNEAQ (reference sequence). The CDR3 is CASSLGGTDYEQYF. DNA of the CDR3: TGTGCCAGCAGCTTAGGAGGGACAGACTACGAGCAGTACTTC.

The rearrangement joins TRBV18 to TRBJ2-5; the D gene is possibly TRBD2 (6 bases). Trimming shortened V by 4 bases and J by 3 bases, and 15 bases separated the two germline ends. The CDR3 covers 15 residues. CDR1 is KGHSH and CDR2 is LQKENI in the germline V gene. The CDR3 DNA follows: TGTGCCAGCTCACTACGGGGAGGTGAAAAAGAGACCCAGTACTTC. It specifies CASSLRGGEKETQYF.

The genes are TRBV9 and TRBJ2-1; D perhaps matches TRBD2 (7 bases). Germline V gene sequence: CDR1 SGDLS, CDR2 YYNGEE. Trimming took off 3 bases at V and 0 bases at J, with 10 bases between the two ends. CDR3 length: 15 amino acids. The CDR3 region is CASSAGGGSYNEQFF. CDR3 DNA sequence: TGTGCCAGCAGCGCGGGGGGCGGCTCCTACAATGAGCAGTTCTTC.

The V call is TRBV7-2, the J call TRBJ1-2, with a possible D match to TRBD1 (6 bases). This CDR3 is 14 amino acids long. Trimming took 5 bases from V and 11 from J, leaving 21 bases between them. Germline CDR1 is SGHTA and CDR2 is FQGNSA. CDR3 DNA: TGTGCCAGCAGCCTACGTCCAGGGGAGACTAGGTACACCTTC. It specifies CASSLRPGETRYTF.

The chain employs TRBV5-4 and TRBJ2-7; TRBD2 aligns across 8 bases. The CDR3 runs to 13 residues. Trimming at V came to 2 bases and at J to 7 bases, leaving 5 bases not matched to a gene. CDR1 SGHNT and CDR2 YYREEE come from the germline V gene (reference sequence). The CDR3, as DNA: TGTGCCAGCAGCTTAGCGGGAGTATGGGAGCAGTACTTC. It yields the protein CASSLAGVWEQYF.

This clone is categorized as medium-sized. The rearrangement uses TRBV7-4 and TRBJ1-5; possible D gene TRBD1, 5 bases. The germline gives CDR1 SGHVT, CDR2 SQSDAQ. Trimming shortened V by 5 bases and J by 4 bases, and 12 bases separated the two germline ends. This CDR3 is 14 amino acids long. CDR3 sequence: CASSPPGVNQPQHF. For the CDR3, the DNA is TGTGCCAGCAGCCCCCCGGGGGTTAATCAGCCCCAGCATTTT.

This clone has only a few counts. The CDR3 here is CASSFGTAFYGYTF. For the CDR3, the DNA is TGCGCCAGCAGCTTTGGGACAGCGTTCTATGGCTACACCTTC. This chain uses TRBV5-1 with TRBJ1-2, with 7 bases matching TRBD1. This CDR3 is built from 14 residues. The germline V gene encodes CDR1 SGHRS and CDR2 YFSETQ. J lost 4 bases, V lost 2 bases, and 5 bases had no gene match.